These 18 T cell receptor beta chains came from one sample sequenced in a study of early stage breast cancer tumors. TCRdb's table, derived via immunoSEQ multiplex PCR, lists solely in-frame clones and lacks some. Of around 48,000 clones listed, around nine tenths were seen once; the top ten hold 5%. Material: blood. These receptors came from a person aged 65 to 85 with breast cancer.

CDR3 region: CARGTSGGLYNEQFF. CDR3 coding DNA: TGCGCCAGAGGGACTAGCGGGGGCCTCTACAATGAGCAGTTCTTC. The V call is TRBV5-1, the J call TRBJ2-1; 14 bases fit TRBD2. The CDR3 contains 15 residues. Germline CDR1 is SGHRS and CDR2 is YFSETQ. Losses at the gene ends were 8 bases for V and 3 bases for J; bases not matched to a gene: 4.

The chain combines TRBV6-5 with TRBJ2-5; tentatively, D is TRBD2 (6 bases). CDR1 and CDR2 (germline): MNHEY, SVGAGI. V was trimmed by 6 bases and J by 7 bases, leaving 15 bases between them. The CDR3 contains 13 residues. CDR3 region: CASRPPGDGTQYF. The CDR3 DNA is TGTGCCAGCAGGCCCCCGGGGGATGGGACCCAGTACTTC.

This clone was recorded once. V is TRBV5-4 and J is TRBJ2-7; maybe TRBD2 (6 bases). The CDR3 has 15 amino acids. Germline V gene sequence: CDR1 SGHNT, CDR2 YYREEE (reference sequence). Trimming left V 4 bases short and J 2 bases short, with 16 bases between. CDR3 in DNA: TGTGCCAGCAGCCCGCCGGGACTCACTGCCTACGAGCAGTACTTC. It yields the protein CASSPPGLTAYEQYF. Based on the CDR3 plus reference TRBV5-4 and TRBJ2-7, the full variable domain is ETGVTQSPTHLIKTRGQQVTLRCSSQSGHNTVSWYQQALGQGPQFIFQYYREEENGRGNFPPRFSGLQFPNYSSELNVNALELDDSALYLCASSPPGLTAYEQYFGPGTRLTVT.

The chain uses TRBV11-2 and TRBJ2-1; D is unclear. CDR1 SGHAT and CDR2 FQNNGV come from the germline V gene. The length of the CDR3 is 13 residues. Deletions cut 2 bases from V and 4 bases from J, with 6 bases between. The CDR3 reads CASSLPGYNEQFF. The CDR3 nucleotides are TGTGCCAGCAGCTTACCAGGTTACAATGAGCAGTTCTTC.

The chain has TRBV5-1 and TRBJ2-1; the D gene is possibly TRBD2 (5 bases). This CDR3 contains 16 residues. Between the trimmed V and J ends, which lost 0 bases and 0 bases, there was a span of 10 bases. Germline V gives CDR1 SGHRS, CDR2 YFSETQ. CDR3 bases: TGCGCCAGCAGCTTGGACGGGGTTAGCTCCTACAATGAGCAGTTCTTC. This sequence encodes CASSLDGVSSYNEQFF.

V gene TRBV6-4 combines with J gene TRBJ2-4, with TRBD1 as a possible D gene (6 bases). The CDR3 covers 16 residues. Germline V gives CDR1 MRHNA, CDR2 SNTAGT. Trimming removed 6 bases at V and 0 bases at J, with 15 bases between. Here the CDR3 DNA reads TGTGCCAGCAGCTCCCAGGGGCCGCCAGCCAAAAACATTCAGTACTTC. Amino acids: CASSSQGPPAKNIQYF.

This chain joins TRBV6-1 and TRBJ1-1; possibly TRBD1 for D (6 bases). V gave up 9 bases and J gave up 3 bases, with 8 bases separating them. The CDR3 has 11 residues. The germline gives CDR1 MNHNS, CDR2 SASEGT. CDR3 in amino acids: CASQGYTEAFF. The DNA for the CDR3 is TGTGCCAGTCAGGGGTACACTGAAGCTTTCTTT.

The chain combines TRBV30 with TRBJ2-5; 12 bases fit TRBD2. Per the germline V gene, CDR1 is GTSNPN and CDR2 is SVGIG (reference sequence). The CDR3 loop spans 14 amino acids. V lost 1 base, J lost 5 bases, and 2 bases stayed unmatched. CDR3 sequence: CAWSGLAGGETQYF. The CDR3 nucleotides read TGTGCCTGGAGTGGGCTAGCGGGGGGGGAGACCCAGTACTTC.

The chain combines TRBV6-1 with TRBJ2-3; 9 bases are shared with TRBD1. Trimming cost V 2 bases and J 3 bases; bases outside gene matches: 12. Germline CDR1 and CDR2: MNHNS and SASEGT. CDR3 length equals 18 residues. CDR3 nucleotide sequence: TGTGCCAGCAGTGAAAGGTTATCGTTTGGGACAGGGACAGATACGCAGTATTTT. Translating gives CASSERLSFGTGTDTQYF.

The J gene is TRBJ2-6, the V gene TRBV10-3, with 9 nucleotides matching TRBD1. The germline V gene has CDR1 ENHRY and CDR2 SYGVKD. This CDR3 has 14 residues. After removal of 8 bases from V and 4 bases from J, the junction contained 3 bases not matched to a gene. The CDR3 DNA reads TGTGCCATCGGGGGGACAGGGGGGGCCAACGTCCTGACTTTC. Amino acids: CAIGGTGGANVLTF.

The J gene is TRBJ2-3, the V gene TRBV7-9; 7 nucleotides match TRBD2. The germline CDR1 and CDR2 sequences are SEHNR and FQNEAQ (reference sequence). The CDR3 sequence is 18 residues long. V gave up 0 bases and J gave up 3 bases; unmatched junction bases: 12. CDR3 protein: CASSLAPVFSGQTDTQYF. Here the CDR3 DNA reads TGTGCCAGCAGCTTAGCGCCGGTATTTAGCGGGCAAACAGATACGCAGTATTTT.

The J gene is TRBJ2-5, the V gene TRBV5-6; D gene ambiguous. Germline lookup yields CDR1 SGHDT and CDR2 YYEEEE. The CDR3 has 14 residues. V shed 1 base and J shed 5 bases, with 12 bases lying between them. The CDR3 DNA reads as TGTGCCAGCAGCTTGTATGCAGCCAGGGAGACCCAGTACTTC. This translates into CASSLYAARETQYF.

The chain has TRBV6-5 and TRBJ2-5; 9 bases match TRBD2. V gave up 2 bases and J gave up 2 bases; unmatched junction bases: 3. In germline, CDR1 is MNHEY, CDR2 SVGAGI. The CDR3 is made up of 15 amino acids. Here the CDR3 DNA reads TGTGCCAGCAGTTACCAGCGGGGGGTTCAAGAGACCCAGTACTTC. As protein: CASSYQRGVQETQYF.

The V and J genes are TRBV14 and TRBJ1-5, with D possibly TRBD1 on 5 matching bases. CDR1 SGHDN and CDR2 FVKESK come from the germline V gene. This CDR3 region has 13 residues. Trimming removed 1 base at V and 9 bases at J, with 10 bases between. The CDR3 region is CASSQGVGGPQHF. In DNA, the CDR3 is TGTGCCAGCAGCCAAGGGGTCGGGGGGCCCCAGCATTTT.

V usage is TRBV19 and J usage is TRBJ1-1, with TRBD1 matching 10 bases. CDR1 and CDR2 (germline): LNHDA, SQIVND (reference sequence). The length of the CDR3 is 13 residues. The V gene end was trimmed by 5 bases and the J gene end by 6 bases; junction bases not matched to a gene: 3. CDR3 DNA sequence: TGTGCCAGTAGTGGGGGACAGGGGCCTGAAGCTTTCTTT. It translates to CASSGGQGPEAFF.

The chain combines TRBV10-3 with TRBJ1-1, with 7 bases lining up with TRBD1. The CDR3 extends over 12 amino acids. Germline V gene lookup returns CDR1 ENHRY and CDR2 SYGVKD. With 5 bases clipped from V and 7 bases from J, the junction kept 4 bases outside the gene matches. In DNA, the CDR3 is TGTGCCATCAGTAACCGGGACAGTGAAGCTTTCTTT. Its protein is CAISNRDSEAFF.

The V gene is TRBV5-1, the J gene TRBJ1-3; 8 positions match TRBD1. The CDR3 spans 16 residues. The germline V gene has CDR1 SGHRS and CDR2 YFSETQ. The ends lost 0 bases at V and 4 bases at J; junction bases unmatched: 6. In DNA form, the CDR3 reads TGCGCCAGCAGCTTGGGCCAGACAGGGGTGGGAAACACCATATATTTT. This codes for CASSLGQTGVGNTIYF.

CDR3 bases: TGTGCCATCAGTGGAGGGCAGGGGACGGCAACCTACGAGCAGTACTTC. Translating it yields CAISGGQGTATYEQYF. The V gene is TRBV10-3, the J gene TRBJ2-7; tentatively, D is TRBD1 (6 bases). The CDR3 sequence is 16 residues long. The V gene's germline CDR1 is ENHRY and CDR2 SYGVKD. Trimming removed 4 bases at V and 2 bases at J, with 18 bases between.